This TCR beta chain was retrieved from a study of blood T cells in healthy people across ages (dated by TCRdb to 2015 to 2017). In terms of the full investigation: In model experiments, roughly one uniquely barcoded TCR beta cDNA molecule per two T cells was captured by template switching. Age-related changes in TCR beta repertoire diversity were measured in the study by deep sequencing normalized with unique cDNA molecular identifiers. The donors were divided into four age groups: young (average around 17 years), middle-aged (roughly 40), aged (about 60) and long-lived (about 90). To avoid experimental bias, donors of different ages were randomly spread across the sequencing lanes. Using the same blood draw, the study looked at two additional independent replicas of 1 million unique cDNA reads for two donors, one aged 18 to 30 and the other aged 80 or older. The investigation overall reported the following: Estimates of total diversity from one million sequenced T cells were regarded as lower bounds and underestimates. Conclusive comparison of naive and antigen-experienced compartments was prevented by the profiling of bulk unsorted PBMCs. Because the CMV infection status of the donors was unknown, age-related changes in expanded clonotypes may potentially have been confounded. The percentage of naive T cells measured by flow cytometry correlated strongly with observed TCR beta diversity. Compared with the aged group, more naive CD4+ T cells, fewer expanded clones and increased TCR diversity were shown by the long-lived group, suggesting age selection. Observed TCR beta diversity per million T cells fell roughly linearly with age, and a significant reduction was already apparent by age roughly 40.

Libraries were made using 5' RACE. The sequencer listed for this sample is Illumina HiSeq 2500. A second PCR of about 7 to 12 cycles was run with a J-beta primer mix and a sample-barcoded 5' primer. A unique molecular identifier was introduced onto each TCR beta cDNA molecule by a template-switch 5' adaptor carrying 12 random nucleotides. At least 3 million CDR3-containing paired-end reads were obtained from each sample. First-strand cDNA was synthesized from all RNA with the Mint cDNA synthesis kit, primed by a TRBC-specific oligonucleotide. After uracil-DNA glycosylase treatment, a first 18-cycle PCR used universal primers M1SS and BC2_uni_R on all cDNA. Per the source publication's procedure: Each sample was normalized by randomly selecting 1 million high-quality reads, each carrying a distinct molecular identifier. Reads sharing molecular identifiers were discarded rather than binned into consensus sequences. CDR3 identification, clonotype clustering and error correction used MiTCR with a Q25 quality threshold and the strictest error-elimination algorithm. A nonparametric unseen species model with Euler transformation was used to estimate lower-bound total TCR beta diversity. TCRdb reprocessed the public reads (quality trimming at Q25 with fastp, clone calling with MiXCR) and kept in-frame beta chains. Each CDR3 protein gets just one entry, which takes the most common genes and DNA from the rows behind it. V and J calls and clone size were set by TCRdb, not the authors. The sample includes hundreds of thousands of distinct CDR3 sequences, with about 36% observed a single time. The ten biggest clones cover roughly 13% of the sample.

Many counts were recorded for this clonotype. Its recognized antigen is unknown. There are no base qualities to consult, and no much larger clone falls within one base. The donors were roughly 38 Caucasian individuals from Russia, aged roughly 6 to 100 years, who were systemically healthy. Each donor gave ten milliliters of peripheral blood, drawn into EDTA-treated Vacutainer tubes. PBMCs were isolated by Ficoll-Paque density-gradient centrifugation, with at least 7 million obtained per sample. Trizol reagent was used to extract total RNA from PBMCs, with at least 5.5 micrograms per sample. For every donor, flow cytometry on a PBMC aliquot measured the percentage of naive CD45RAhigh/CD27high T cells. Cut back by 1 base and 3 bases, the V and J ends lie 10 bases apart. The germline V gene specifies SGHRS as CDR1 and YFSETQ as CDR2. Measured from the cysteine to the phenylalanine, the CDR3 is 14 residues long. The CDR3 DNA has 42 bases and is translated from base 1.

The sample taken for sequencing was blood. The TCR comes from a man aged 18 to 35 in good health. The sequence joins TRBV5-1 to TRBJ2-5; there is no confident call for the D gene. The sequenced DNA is TGCGCCAGCAGCTTGATGGACGGAAAAGAGACCCAGTACTTC. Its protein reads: CASSLMDGKETQYF. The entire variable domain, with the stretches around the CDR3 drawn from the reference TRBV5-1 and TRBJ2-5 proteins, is KAGVTQTPRYLIKTRGQQVTLSCSPISGHRSVSWYQQTPGQGLQFLFEYFSETQRNKGNFPGRFSGRQFSNSRSEMNVSTLELGDSALYLCASSLMDGKETQYFGPGTRLLVL.